This TCR beta chain was profiled in a study of shared clonotypes between healthy human individuals. The germline CDR1 and CDR2 sequences are SEHNR and FQNEAQ (reference sequence). This CDR3 region has 16 residues. V dropped 4 bases and J dropped 0 bases, with 15 bases sitting between them. Worth noting for this clone: Its target is not known.

Measured with immunoSEQ multiplex PCR; TCRdb has only the in-frame clones, and not every one. The table has about 2.1 million clones, about 92% seen once. Broader study findings: Non-shared clonotypes displayed generation probabilities falling below those of clonotypes present in all four donors.

Naive CD8 cells, CD45RO-negative and positively selected for CCR7, excluded terminally differentiated effector memory CD45RA+ cells. This clonotype was obtained from a man younger than 35 in good health. Some clones in this sample may be carry-over from other donors' samples. Sequenced input: naive CD8+ T cells from PBMCs. V and J are TRBV7-9 and TRBJ1-1, with D maybe TRBD1 (5 bases). The CDR3 DNA reads TGTGCCAGCAGCTCGAAGATGGGGGGATTGAACACTGAAGCTTTCTTT. Amino acid sequence: CASSSKMGGLNTEAFF.